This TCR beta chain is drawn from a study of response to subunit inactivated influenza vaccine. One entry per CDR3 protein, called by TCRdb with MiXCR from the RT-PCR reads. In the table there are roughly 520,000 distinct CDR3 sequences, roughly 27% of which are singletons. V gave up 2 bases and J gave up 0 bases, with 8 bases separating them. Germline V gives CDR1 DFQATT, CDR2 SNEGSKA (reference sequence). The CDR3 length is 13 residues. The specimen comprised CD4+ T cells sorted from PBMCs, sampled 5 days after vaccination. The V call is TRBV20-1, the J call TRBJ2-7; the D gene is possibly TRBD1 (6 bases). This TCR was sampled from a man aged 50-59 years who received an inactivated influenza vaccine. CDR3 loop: CSARQGSSYEQYF. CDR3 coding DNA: TGCAGTGCTAGACAGGGGAGCTCCTACGAGCAGTACTTC.